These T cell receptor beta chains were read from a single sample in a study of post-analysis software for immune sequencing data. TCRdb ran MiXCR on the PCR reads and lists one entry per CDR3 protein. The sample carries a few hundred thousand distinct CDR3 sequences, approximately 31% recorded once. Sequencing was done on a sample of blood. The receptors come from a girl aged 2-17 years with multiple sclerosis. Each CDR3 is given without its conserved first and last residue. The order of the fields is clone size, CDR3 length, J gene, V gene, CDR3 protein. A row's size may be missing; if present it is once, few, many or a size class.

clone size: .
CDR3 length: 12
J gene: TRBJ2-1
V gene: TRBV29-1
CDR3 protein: SVEASGAYNEQF

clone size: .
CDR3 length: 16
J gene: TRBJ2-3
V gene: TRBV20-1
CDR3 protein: SADNILDITTSTDTQY

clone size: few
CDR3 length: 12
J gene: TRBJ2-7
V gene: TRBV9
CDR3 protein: ASSFGVVPYEQY

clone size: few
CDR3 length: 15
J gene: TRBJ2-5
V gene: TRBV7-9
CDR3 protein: ASSLLSLAGVQETQY

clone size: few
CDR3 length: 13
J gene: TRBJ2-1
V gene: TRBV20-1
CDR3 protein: SARAGDRGDNEQF

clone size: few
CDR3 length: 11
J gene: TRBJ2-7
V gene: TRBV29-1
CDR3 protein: SVKTGMTYEQY

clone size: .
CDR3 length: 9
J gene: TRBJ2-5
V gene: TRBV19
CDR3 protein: ATSAGETQY

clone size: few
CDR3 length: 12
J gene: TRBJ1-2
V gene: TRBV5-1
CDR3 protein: ASSQTTDSYGYT

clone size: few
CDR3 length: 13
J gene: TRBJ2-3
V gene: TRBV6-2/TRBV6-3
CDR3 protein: ASAKAGARTDTQY

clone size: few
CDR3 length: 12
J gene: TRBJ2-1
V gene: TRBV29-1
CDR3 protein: SVENEYSYNEQF

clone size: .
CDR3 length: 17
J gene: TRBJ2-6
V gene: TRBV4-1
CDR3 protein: ASSHPRRTLGAGANVLT

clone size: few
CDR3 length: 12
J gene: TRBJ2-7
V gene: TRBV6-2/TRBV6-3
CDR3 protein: ASRRHRDSGEQY

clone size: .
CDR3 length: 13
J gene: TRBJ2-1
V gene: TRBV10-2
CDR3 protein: ASTGVAGTFNEQF

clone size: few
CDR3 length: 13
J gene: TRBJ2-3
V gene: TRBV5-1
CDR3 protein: ASSLVEEYHGTQY

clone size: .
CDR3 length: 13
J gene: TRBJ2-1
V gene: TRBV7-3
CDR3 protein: ASSLSSGGANEQF

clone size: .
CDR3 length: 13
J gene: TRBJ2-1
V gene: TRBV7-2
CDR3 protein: ASSRWTRNYNEQF

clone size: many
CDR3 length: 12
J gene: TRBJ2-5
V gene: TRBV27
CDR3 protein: ASSPTTRGETQY

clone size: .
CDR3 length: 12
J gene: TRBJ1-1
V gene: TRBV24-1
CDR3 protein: ATSGSSIPTEAF